Shown below are 15 T cell receptor beta chains from a single sample sequenced in a study of T-cell memory formation after mild COVID-19. One entry per CDR3 protein results from TCRdb running MiXCR on the 5' RACE reads. This sample has approximately 250,000 distinct CDR3 sequences, with 15% to 19% found just once. What was sequenced was PBMCs or a T cell subset sorted from them (not recorded which). The receptors come from an adult woman who had mild COVID-19 (a few samples of this study predate the infection). Cell type and time point are not known.

There are many counts of this clonotype. This chain links TRBV5-1 with TRBJ2-1; D possibly corresponds to TRBD1 (5 bases). The germline CDR1 and CDR2 sequences are SGHRS and YFSETQ. Trimming removed 4 bases from V and 3 bases from J, with 14 bases in between. The CDR3 extends over 15 amino acids. In DNA form, the CDR3 reads TGCGCCAGCAGCCCAACTCTCGACAGCTACAATGAGCAGTTCTTC. Protein product: CASSPTLDSYNEQFF. Full variable domain (missing parts from reference TRBV5-1 and TRBJ2-1): KAGVTQTPRYLIKTRGQQVTLSCSPISGHRSVSWYQQTPGQGLQFLFEYFSETQRNKGNFPGRFSGRQFSNSRSEMNVSTLELGDSALYLCASSPTLDSYNEQFFGPGTRLTVL.

The genes are TRBV12-3 or TRBV12-4 and TRBJ1-2; weak D call: TRBD1 (5 bases). This CDR3 is built from 11 residues. Trimming left V 5 bases short and J 8 bases short, with 9 bases between. In nucleotides, the CDR3 is TGTGCCAGCAGTACTGGGGGAGGCTACACCTTC. It yields the protein CASSTGGGYTF.

In this sample, this clonotype turned up many times. V gene TRBV12-3 or TRBV12-4 combines with J gene TRBJ2-7; the match to TRBD2 covers 12 bases. There are 17 residues in the CDR3. J lost 2 bases, V lost 6 bases, and 11 bases had no gene match. The CDR3 is CASSPRTSGIITYEQYF. The CDR3 nucleotides read TGTGCCAGCAGCCCAAGGACTAGCGGGATTATCACCTACGAGCAGTACTTC.

The chain is built from TRBV5-1 and TRBJ1-6; the match to TRBD1 covers 12 bases. With 4 bases clipped from V and 7 bases from J, the junction kept 9 bases outside the gene matches. This CDR3 has 17 amino acids. The germline gives CDR1 SGHRS, CDR2 YFSETQ. The CDR3 spells CASSRGQGAEANSPLHF. The CDR3 coding sequence is TGCGCCAGCAGCCGGGGACAGGGGGCGGAAGCCAATTCACCCCTCCACTTT.

Ten or more counts support this clonotype. CDR3 sequence (DNA): TGCGCCAGCAGCTTCACGGGCAGAGATTTGAACACCGGGGAGCTGTTTTTT. It is translated as CASSFTGRDLNTGELFF. V and J are TRBV5-1 and TRBJ2-2, with D unresolved. V shed 2 bases and J shed 1 base, with 15 bases lying between them. This CDR3 contains 17 residues. The germline V gene encodes CDR1 SGHRS and CDR2 YFSETQ.

The J gene is TRBJ2-1, the V gene TRBV10-3; D gene uncertain. Germline V gene sequence: CDR1 ENHRY, CDR2 SYGVKD. This CDR3 is built from 13 residues. Trimming left V 8 bases short and J 0 bases short, with 8 bases between. The CDR3 region has the DNA TGTGCCATCCGTAACAGCTCCTACAATGAGCAGTTCTTC. It is translated as CAIRNSSYNEQFF.

The CDR3 sequence is CASSSPRGRLGGELFF. The CDR3 DNA sequence: TGTGCCAGCAGCTCCCCCAGGGGGCGCTTAGGCGGGGAGCTGTTTTTT. The V call is TRBV11-2, the J call TRBJ2-2; 8 positions agree with TRBD1. This CDR3 comprises 16 residues. Losses at the gene ends were 4 bases for V and 7 bases for J; bases not matched to a gene: 11. Germline values: CDR1 SGHAT, CDR2 FQNNGV.

The chain employs TRBV7-9 and TRBJ1-5; no definite D call. The V gene's germline CDR1 is SEHNR and CDR2 FQNEAQ (reference sequence). The CDR3 totals 17 residues. Deletions cut 1 base from V and 0 bases from J, with 13 bases between. Here the CDR3 reads CASSLGGQVNSNQPQHF. The DNA for the CDR3 is TGTGCCAGCAGCTTAGGTGGGCAGGTGAATAGCAATCAGCCCCAGCATTTT.

This chain connects TRBV12-3 or TRBV12-4 to TRBJ2-2; TRBD2 agrees at 11 bases. The trim removed 6 bases at V and 0 bases at J, leaving 3 bases unmatched. The CDR3 consists of 16 residues. The CDR3, as DNA: TGTGCCAGCAGCCGACTAGCGGGGACGAACACCGGGGAGCTGTTTTTT. It yields the protein CASSRLAGTNTGELFF.

This clonotype occurred a few times. The rearrangement links TRBV7-2 to TRBJ2-7; D is unresolved. The CDR3 covers 15 residues. The V end lost 7 bases, the J end lost 4 bases, and 20 bases lay between the germline ends. Germline-derived CDR1 and CDR2 are SGHTA and FQGNSA. In DNA, the CDR3 is TGTGCCAGCACCCCGGTAGTGATTAATTCTTACGAGCAGTACTTC. It translates to CASTPVVINSYEQYF.

This clonotype occurred a few times. J is TRBJ1-3 and V is TRBV29-1, with D possibly being TRBD1 (6 bases). The CDR3 contains 14 residues. V lost 5 bases, J lost 4 bases, and 15 bases lay in between. Germline loops: CDR1 SQVTM, CDR2 ANQGSEA. As DNA, the CDR3 is TGCAGCGTTCGAACGGGACAACTCGGAAACACCATATATTTT. Translating it yields CSVRTGQLGNTIYF.

This sequence joins TRBV7-2 and TRBJ2-7; D is uncertain. This CDR3 is 14 amino acids long. Germline V gene data show CDR1 as SGHTA and CDR2 as FQGNSA. The ends were cut back, 5 bases at V and 2 bases at J, with 13 bases in the middle. CDR3 loop: CASSPSRGPYEQYF. As DNA, the CDR3 is TGTGCCAGCAGCCCCTCCCGCGGCCCCTACGAGCAGTACTTC.

There are many counts of this clonotype. This chain uses TRBV20-1 with TRBJ2-3; 13 bases are shared with TRBD2. The junction had 16 bases not matched to a gene; V was cut back by 5 bases and J by 5 bases. There are 18 residues in the CDR3. Looked up from germline, CDR1 is DFQATT and CDR2 is SNEGSKA (reference sequence). CDR3 DNA: TGCAGTGCTCATTACGGACTAGCGGGGGCCGGCTTTGGAGATACGCAGTATTTT. It encodes CSAHYGLAGAGFGDTQYF.

This rearrangement joins TRBV5-1 to TRBJ2-7; a weak D match, TRBD2 (6 bases). CDR1 SGHRS and CDR2 YFSETQ come from the germline V gene. The CDR3 loop spans 15 amino acids. V lost 4 bases and J lost 1, with 15 bases in between. DNA of the CDR3: TGCGCCAGCAGCCCCACGGGCGGGACTTCCTACGAGCAGTACTTC. It yields the protein CASSPTGGTSYEQYF. The whole variable domain, filled in from reference TRBV5-1 and TRBJ2-7, reads KAGVTQTPRYLIKTRGQQVTLSCSPISGHRSVSWYQQTPGQGLQFLFEYFSETQRNKGNFPGRFSGRQFSNSRSEMNVSTLELGDSALYLCASSPTGGTSYEQYFGPGTRLTVT.

In this sample, this clonotype turned up a few times. The chain combines TRBV12-3 or TRBV12-4 with TRBJ2-4; 9 bases align to TRBD1. Trimming took 8 bases from V and 7 from J; bases not matched to a gene: 9. The CDR3 loop spans 14 amino acids. In DNA form, the CDR3 reads TGTGCCAGCGGGGGGACAGGGCTAGGGAACATTCAGTACTTC. It encodes CASGGTGLGNIQYF.